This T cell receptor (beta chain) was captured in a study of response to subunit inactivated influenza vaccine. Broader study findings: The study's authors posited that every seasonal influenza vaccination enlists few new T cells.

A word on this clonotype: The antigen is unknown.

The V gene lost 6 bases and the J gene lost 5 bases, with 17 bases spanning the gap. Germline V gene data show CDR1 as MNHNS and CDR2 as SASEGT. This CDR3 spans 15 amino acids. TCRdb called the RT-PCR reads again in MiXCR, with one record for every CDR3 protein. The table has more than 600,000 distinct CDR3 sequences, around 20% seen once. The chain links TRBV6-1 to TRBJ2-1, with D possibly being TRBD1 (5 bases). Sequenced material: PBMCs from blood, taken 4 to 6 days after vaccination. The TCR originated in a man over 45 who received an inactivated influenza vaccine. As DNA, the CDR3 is TGTGCCAGCAGCGCGCAGGGCCGGCCAAACAATGAGCAGTTCTTC. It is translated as CASSAQGRPNNEQFF.